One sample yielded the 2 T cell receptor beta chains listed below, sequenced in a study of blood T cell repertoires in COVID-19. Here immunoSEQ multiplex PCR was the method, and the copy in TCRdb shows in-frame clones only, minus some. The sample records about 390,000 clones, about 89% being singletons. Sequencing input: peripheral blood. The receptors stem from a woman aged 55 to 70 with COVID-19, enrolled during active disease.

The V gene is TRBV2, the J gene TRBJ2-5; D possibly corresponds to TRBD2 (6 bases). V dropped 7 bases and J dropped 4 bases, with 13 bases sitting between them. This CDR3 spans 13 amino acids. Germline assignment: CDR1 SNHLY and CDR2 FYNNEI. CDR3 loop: CASKGREAETQYF. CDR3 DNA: TGTGCCAGCAAGGGCAGGGAGGCAGAGACCCAGTACTTC.

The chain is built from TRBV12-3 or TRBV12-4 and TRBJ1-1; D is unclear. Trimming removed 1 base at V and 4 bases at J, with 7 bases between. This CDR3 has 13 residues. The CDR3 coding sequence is TGTGCCAGCAGTTTAGGGGGAGTCACTGAAGCTTTCTTT. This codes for CASSLGGVTEAFF.